These 7 T cell receptor beta chains originate from one sample sequenced in a study of T cell responses to AZD1222 COVID-19 vaccine. The table came from immunoSEQ multiplex PCR; TCRdb's copy has only in-frame clones and leaves some out. This repertoire shows about 48,000 clones, 65% to 90% found once; its top ten account for less than 9%. The source material was peripheral blood, sampled 28 days after the second AZD1222 dose. The receptor set was obtained from an adult who received the AZD1222 COVID-19 vaccine.

This clone appeared once. V is TRBV2 and J is TRBJ1-4, with D possibly being TRBD1 (5 bases). With 6 bases removed from V and 5 bases from J, the gap between germline ends came to 13 bases. The CDR3 has 14 amino acids. Germline V CDR1 and CDR2: SNHLY, FYNNEI. CDR3 nucleotides: TGTGCCAGCAGGGCCGGGGCCCCCAATGAAAAACTGTTTTTT. Its protein product is CASRAGAPNEKLFF.

This chain uses TRBV6-6 with TRBJ2-7; D might be TRBD2 (6 bases). Per the germline V gene, CDR1 is MNHNY and CDR2 is SVGAGI (reference sequence). Trimming removed 8 bases from V and 2 bases from J, with 10 bases in between. The CDR3 is 12 amino acids. The DNA for the CDR3 is TGTGCCAGCGGCGGGGTACCCTACGAGCAGTACTTC. Its protein is CASGGVPYEQYF.

The CDR3 DNA reads as TGTGCCAGCAGCTTAGCGCTGGGGCAGCAGGTTCAGTACTTC. Translated: CASSLALGQQVQYF. This rearrangement joins TRBV7-9 to TRBJ2-4, with a weak D call TRBD1 (5 bases). The CDR3 is 14 amino acids. Germline V gene data show CDR1 as SEHNR and CDR2 as FQNEAQ (reference sequence). The V and J ends lost 0 bases and 11 bases respectively, with 14 bases between them.

The chain links TRBV6-5 to TRBJ2-3; TRBD2 agrees at 9 bases. J lost 5 bases, V lost 6 bases, and 9 bases had no gene match. The CDR3 contains 15 residues. CDR1 MNHEY and CDR2 SVGAGI come from the germline V gene. CDR3 DNA sequence: TGTGCCAGCAGCGGCTCAGCGGGAGGCAGAGATACGCAGTATTTT. It translates to CASSGSAGGRDTQYF.

The chain is built from TRBV19 and TRBJ1-1; D perhaps matches TRBD1 (5 bases). CDR3 length: 16 amino acids. Germline V lookup: CDR1 LNHDA, CDR2 SQIVND (reference sequence). The V end was cut by 3 bases, the J end by 5 bases, with 19 bases between. The CDR3 region has the DNA TGTGCCAGTAGTATGGACCCCGCCAGGGCGATTACTGAAGCTTTCTTT. Translating it yields CASSMDPARAITEAFF.

The chain is built from TRBV29-1 and TRBJ1-1; D not resolved. CDR1 is SQVTM, CDR2 ANQGSEA, per germline. The CDR3 totals 13 residues. Trimming took 4 bases from V and 3 from J, leaving 12 bases between them. The CDR3 DNA follows: TGCAGCGTTGTGTGGGTGGCGGACACTGAAGCTTTCTTT. It translates to CSVVWVADTEAFF.

The chain employs TRBV10-3 and TRBJ1-4, with no clear D. V was cut by 2 bases and J by 6 bases, with 16 bases left in between. CDR3 length equals 16 residues. Germline lookup yields CDR1 ENHRY and CDR2 SYGVKD. The CDR3, as DNA: TGTGCCATCAGTGAGGCTCGGACGGAGCGCTATGAAAAACTGTTTTTT. Protein product: CAISEARTERYEKLFF.